A selection of T cell receptor beta chains follows, all from one sample in a study of blood T cells in healthy people across ages. MiXCR, applied by TCRdb to the 5' RACE reads, yields one record per CDR3 protein. The table has around 1,600,000 distinct CDR3 sequences, approximately 42% seen once. The specimen sequenced was blood. Receptors originate from a woman aged 18 to 35 in good health. Each CDR3 is given with its conserved first and last residue. A D gene is named only where the DNA matches it firmly. Some rows mark clone size as missing; the rest say once, few, many or name a class of expanded clone.

D	size	V	J	CDR3	DNA
TRBD2	few	TRBV2	TRBJ2-7	CASRVGSGGFYNEQYF	TGTGCCAGCAGGGTTGGTAGCGGGGGTTTCTACAATGAGCAGTACTTC
TRBD2	NA	TRBV11-1	TRBJ2-1	CASSLGEGREQFF	TGTGCCAGCAGCTTAGGGGAGGGACGGGAGCAGTTCTTC
NA	NA	TRBV9	TRBJ2-1	CASSVRTEGWSEQFF	TGTGCCAGCAGCGTTAGGACGGAGGGGTGGAGTGAGCAGTTCTTC
NA	few	TRBV20-1	TRBJ2-1	CSAIRDPRSSYNEQFF	TGCAGTGCTATAAGGGACCCCCGGAGCTCCTACAATGAGCAGTTCTTC
NA	NA	TRBV24-1	TRBJ2-1	CATSDLLWRTPISYNEQFF	TGTGCCACCAGTGATTTACTTTGGAGGACTCCAATCTCCTACAATGAGCAGTTCTTC
NA	few	TRBV27	TRBJ2-1	CASSRQEGSYNEQFF	TGTGCCAGCAGTCGACAGGAGGGTTCATACAATGAGCAGTTCTTC
NA	few	TRBV10-3	TRBJ1-1	CAINLQGLNTEAFF	TGTGCCATCAACCTTCAGGGCCTGAACACTGAAGCTTTCTTT
NA	NA	TRBV6-1	TRBJ1-5	CASSEARAGVGQPQHF	TGTGCCAGCAGTGAAGCGCGCGCAGGGGTGGGACAGCCCCAGCATTTT
NA	NA	TRBV27	TRBJ2-7	CASSPRGKQGTYEQYF	TGTGCCAGCAGCCCCCGGGGGAAACAGGGAACCTACGAGCAGTACTTC
TRBD1	NA	TRBV29-1	TRBJ1-4	CSVCYRGDSSEKLFF	TGCAGCGTATGCTACAGGGGGGATTCAAGCGAAAAACTGTTTTTT
NA	NA	TRBV28	TRBJ2-7	CASSLGDGYNEQYF	TGTGCCAGCAGTTTAGGGGACGGCTACAATGAGCAGTACTTC
NA	NA	TRBV7-2	TRBJ2-7	CASSLRRSADNEQYF	TGTGCCAGCAGCCTCCGACGATCTGCCGACAATGAGCAGTACTTC
NA	NA	TRBV7-9	TRBJ1-2	CASSLIQGNYTF	TGTGCCAGCAGCTTAATACAGGGAAACTACACCTTC
NA	few	TRBV7-2	TRBJ1-1	CASRPGWDNTEAFF	TGTGCCAGCAGGCCCGGGTGGGATAACACTGAAGCTTTCTTT
NA	NA	TRBV15	TRBJ2-1	CATSSALYNEQFF	TGTGCCACCAGCAGCGCTCTTTACAATGAGCAGTTCTTC
TRBD1	once	TRBV28	TRBJ1-2	CASSPPDRTGYSGYTF	TGTGCCAGCAGTCCCCCTGACCGGACAGGGTATAGCGGCTACACCTTC
NA	NA	TRBV12-5	TRBJ2-1	CASGFGSYNEQFF	TGTGCTAGTGGTTTCGGGTCCTACAATGAGCAGTTCTTC
NA	once	TRBV7-2	TRBJ2-7	CASSAPKSGRYYEQYF	TGTGCCAGCAGCGCCCCTAAGAGCGGAAGATACTACGAGCAGTACTTC
TRBD1	few	TRBV28	TRBJ1-2	CASSFPGTASKWDYGYTF	TGTGCCAGCAGTTTCCCCGGGACAGCCTCGAAGTGGGACTATGGCTACACCTTC
NA	NA	TRBV12-3/TRBV12-4	TRBJ1-2	CASSLRGRGYIF	TGTGCCAGTTCATTAAGGGGGAGGGGCTACATCTTC
NA	many	TRBV11-2	TRBJ2-5	CASSQLLRDQETQYF	TGTGCCAGCAGCCAATTACTCCGGGATCAAGAGACCCAGTACTTC
NA	few	TRBV29-1	TRBJ2-5	CSVELGGVGETQYF	TGCAGCGTTGAACTAGGGGGAGTGGGAGAGACCCAGTACTTC
NA	NA	TRBV7-2	TRBJ2-7	CASTVRGDYEQYF	TGTGCCAGCACCGTCCGGGGCGACTACGAGCAGTACTTC
NA	NA	TRBV12-1	TRBJ2-7	CASSSTGLAGTYEQYF	TGTGCCAGCAGCTCGACGGGACTAGCGGGGACCTACGAGCAGTACTTC
TRBD1	few	TRBV4-3	TRBJ2-5	CASSQGAGQAQETQYF	TGCGCCAGCAGCCAAGGGGCGGGACAGGCCCAAGAGACCCAGTACTTC
TRBD1	many	TRBV7-9	TRBJ2-7	CASSSTGAYEQYF	TGTGCCAGCAGTTCGACAGGGGCTTACGAGCAGTACTTC
NA	NA	TRBV20-1	TRBJ1-3	CSALRKGSGNTIYF	TGCAGTGCTCTCAGGAAGGGGTCTGGAAACACCATATATTTT
TRBD1	few	TRBV28	TRBJ2-7	CASSWPGQAQYF	TGTGCCAGCAGTTGGCCGGGACAGGCGCAGTACTTC
TRBD1	NA	TRBV7-6	TRBJ1-6	CASSFGLDRAAFNSPLHF	TGTGCCAGCAGCTTCGGGCTCGACAGGGCCGCTTTTAATTCACCCCTCCACTTT
NA	many	TRBV5-1	TRBJ2-7	CASSLDPGPSYEQYF	TGCGCCAGCAGCTTGGACCCTGGACCTTCCTACGAGCAGTACTTC
TRBD2	few	TRBV20-1	TRBJ2-1	CSARPLAGVLNEQFF	TGCAGTGCTAGGCCACTCGCGGGAGTTTTAAATGAGCAGTTCTTC
NA	once	TRBV10-3	TRBJ2-7	CAISGGEKGYEQYF	TGTGCCATCAGTGGGGGGGAAAAGGGCTACGAGCAGTACTTC
NA	NA	TRBV2	TRBJ1-2	CASSEWGSNGYTF	TGTGCCAGCAGTGAATGGGGAAGTAACGGCTACACCTTC
TRBD1	many	TRBV27	TRBJ2-7	CASTLAGGSRQYF	TGTGCCAGCACCCTAGCAGGGGGTTCGCGACAGTACTTC
TRBD1	NA	TRBV20-1	TRBJ2-7	CSAKRVDRPYEQYF	TGCAGTGCTAAACGCGTGGACAGGCCCTACGAGCAGTACTTC
NA	few	TRBV7-9	TRBJ2-1	CASSLSGNYNEQFF	TGTGCCAGCAGCTTATCGGGGAACTACAATGAGCAGTTCTTC
NA	few	TRBV5-1	TRBJ2-7	CASSIRDMPYEQYF	TGCGCCAGCAGCATCCGGGACATGCCCTACGAGCAGTACTTC
NA	few	TRBV7-9	TRBJ2-3	CASSFGRVGADTQYF	TGTGCCAGCAGCTTCGGCAGGGTGGGGGCAGATACGCAGTATTTT
TRBD2	few	TRBV7-3	TRBJ2-3	CASSFEGLATDTQYF	TGTGCCAGCAGCTTCGAAGGACTAGCCACAGATACGCAGTATTTT
TRBD1	NA	TRBV4-1	TRBJ2-1	CASSQGQGVGNEQFF	TGCGCCAGCAGCCAGGGACAGGGGGTTGGAAATGAGCAGTTCTTC
NA	NA	TRBV11-2	TRBJ2-3	CASHQGGLSTDTQYF	TGTGCCAGCCATCAGGGAGGTCTAAGCACAGATACGCAGTATTTT
NA	NA	TRBV27	TRBJ1-1	CASRVGTNTEAFF	TGTGCCAGCAGGGTAGGGACGAACACTGAAGCTTTCTTT
NA	few	TRBV4-3	TRBJ1-2	CASSRRVSGGSYTF	TGCGCCAGCAGCCGGAGAGTCTCGGGAGGAAGTTACACCTTC
TRBD2	NA	TRBV7-2	TRBJ2-7	CASSRDYRSYEQYF	TGTGCCAGCAGCCGGGACTATCGTTCCTACGAGCAGTACTTC
TRBD2	NA	TRBV20-1	TRBJ2-3	CSASRGTLAGAGDTQYF	TGCAGTGCTAGTAGGGGGACCCTAGCGGGAGCTGGAGATACGCAGTATTTT
NA	once	TRBV27	TRBJ2-6	CASSFTGTAGANVLTF	TGTGCCAGCAGTTTTACAGGAACTGCTGGGGCCAACGTCCTGACTTTC
TRBD1	NA	TRBV25-1	TRBJ2-2	CASTDRGSTGELFF	TGTGCCAGCACAGACAGGGGTAGCACCGGGGAGCTGTTTTTT
NA	NA	TRBV6-1	TRBJ2-7	CATSQSMNRALGEQYF	TGTGCCACCTCCCAATCCATGAACAGGGCATTGGGAGAGCAGTACTTC
NA	few	TRBV25-1	TRBJ2-7	CASSEVGRAYEQYF	TGTGCCAGCAGTGAAGTAGGGAGAGCCTACGAGCAGTACTTC
NA	NA	TRBV20-1	TRBJ2-3	CSAPTGSTDTQYF	TGCAGTGCCCCGACAGGTAGCACAGATACGCAGTATTTT
TRBD1	NA	TRBV9	TRBJ2-7	CASSVAPGQGVYEQYF	TGTGCCAGCAGCGTAGCGCCCGGACAGGGGGTCTACGAGCAGTACTTC
NA	many	TRBV12-3/TRBV12-4	TRBJ2-1	CASSFAGNEQFF	TGCGCCAGCAGCTTTGCTGGCAATGAGCAGTTCTTC
NA	NA	TRBV27	TRBJ2-1	CASSPWAGANNEQFF	TGTGCCAGCAGTCCATGGGCTGGGGCTAACAATGAGCAGTTCTTC
NA	NA	TRBV4-2	TRBJ2-1	CASSQAFKGGSYNEQFF	TGTGCCAGCAGCCAAGCCTTTAAGGGCGGTTCCTACAATGAGCAGTTCTTC
TRBD2	few	TRBV7-8	TRBJ2-1	CASSPAPGLAGSYNEQFF	TGTGCCAGCAGCCCTGCCCCGGGACTAGCGGGGAGCTACAATGAGCAGTTCTTC